The clone carrying this TCR beta chain was observed a few times. Its cognate antigen is unknown. The data belong to a study of vaccination and CD4 T cells after COVID-19. Overall study: Post-vaccine sampling followed dose two by a median 72 days (range 14 to 241). Stimulation of the cells used overlapping spike peptide pools from SARS-CoV-2 and from the common cold coronaviruses HCoV-NL63, HCoV-OC43 and HCoV-229E. Points from the study as a whole: For SARS-CoV-2-reactive clonotypes, the median went from around 20 to 38, a nonsignificant increase.

The sample's time point: late sampling 161 to 241 days after vaccination in a few convalescent patients. Treatment given: roughly ten-day PBMC culture with coronavirus spike peptide pools or control peptides (ViraFEST assay). An Oncomine TCR Beta short-read assay was used to sequence the DNA from cultured CD4+ T cells. Genomic DNA was taken out of cultured CD4+ T cells by extraction. In TCRdb, the PCR reads were re-called with MiXCR into one record per CDR3 protein. The table includes around 19,000 distinct CDR3 sequences, approximately 38% detected once. CDR1 is MNHEY, CDR2 SVGAGI, per germline. V shed 4 bases, J shed 6 bases, and the junction held 7 bases outside the gene matches. The CDR3 runs to 15 residues.

V is TRBV6-5 and J is TRBJ2-2; TRBD2 aligns across 8 bases. The input for sequencing was CD4+ T cells from blood, cultured in vitro, taken about 7 months after SARS-CoV-2 vaccination. The TCR comes from a human donor who had recovered from COVID-19. For the CDR3, the DNA is TGTGCCAGCAGTTTGGGACTAGTTAGGGCCGGGGAGCTGTTTTTT. As protein: CASSLGLVRAGELFF.